This T cell receptor (beta chain) comes out of a study of T-cell reconstitution after alpha-beta-depleted transplantation in children (dated by TCRdb to the mid-2010s). Describing the broader study: T-cell immune reconstitution after TCRalphabeta/CD19-depleted allogeneic hematopoietic cell transplantation in children was quantitatively tracked in the study by means of TCR repertoire profiling. Points the paper makes about the study in general: In some patients, the high TCRbeta diversity seen at day 60 was put down to recipient T cells and intrathymic progenitors that had survived conditioning. The frequencies of hyperexpanded clones fell over the following months, and after one year, T-cell counts and TCRbeta diversity were mostly attributed to newly produced T cells. About two months after transplant, the apparently early recovery of alphabetaT-cell counts reportedly depended on just several hundred clones that had expanded rapidly and came from non-depleted graft cells.

The library relied on PCR. TCRdb shows the sequencer as Illumina HiSeq 2500. TCR libraries were prepared with molecular barcoding, using unique molecular identifiers to normalize TCRbeta repertoire quantification. TCRdb reworked the public reads: Q25 trimming with fastp, MiXCR clone assembly, productive beta chains retained. CDR3 protein duplicates are merged, each entry listing the most common genes and DNA. The sample yields 900,000 or so distinct CDR3 sequences; roughly 15% were counted once. The ten largest clones represent roughly 4.8% of the sample. CDR1 and CDR2 (SGHTA, FQGTGA) derive from the germline V gene. V is shortened by 4 bases, J by 3 bases, and the region joining them spans 16 bases. Measured from the cysteine to the phenylalanine, the CDR3 is 16 residues long. The retained sequence is limited to the CDR3, 48 bases, with the frame set at the first base. The sample's treatment or condition label is to be understood as: allogeneic hematopoietic cell transplantation with graft depleted of TCRalphabeta T cells and CD19 B cells. The children who served as transplant recipients had been given grafts of TCRalphabeta/CD19-depleted allogeneic hematopoietic cells.

Comment on this clonotype: The target of this receptor is not known. No per-base quality is available; no much larger clone lies one base away.

This sequence originates from a male patient between 10 and 17 years old who had a stem cell transplant for acute lymphoblastic leukemia, so the T cells may come from the graft donor. The sample here was PBMCs, mostly from graft donor cells, taken 360 days after TCRalphabeta/CD19-depleted stem cell transplant. The sequence is built from TRBV7-3 and TRBJ2-1; the D segment might be TRBD1 or TRBD2, since each matches 5 bases. The DNA is TGTGCCAGCAGCTCACCCGGGACCGGAGACTACAATGAGCAGTTCTTC. The encoded protein is CASSSPGTGDYNEQFF.